These 20 T cell receptor beta chains share one sample of origin, sequenced in a study of blood T cell repertoires in COVID-19. The assay was immunoSEQ multiplex PCR, and TCRdb's table has in-frame clones only and misses some. Among 91,000 or so clones listed, 75% to 95% were seen once. The sample taken for sequencing was peripheral blood. The receptors were gathered from a woman in her fifties or sixties in a cohort sampled during active COVID-19.

V usage is TRBV5-1 and J usage is TRBJ1-1, with D perhaps matching TRBD1 (5 bases). The germline V gene has CDR1 SGHRS and CDR2 YFSETQ. Trimming left V 1 base short and J 5 bases short, with 15 bases between. This CDR3 contains 15 residues. CDR3 in amino acids: CASSLQLGGGTEAFF. CDR3 coding DNA: TGCGCCAGCAGCTTGCAGCTTGGGGGAGGTACTGAAGCTTTCTTT.

This chain links TRBV3-1 (or the pseudogene TRBV3-2) with TRBJ2-3; D unclear. The CDR3 totals 12 residues. Looked up from germline, CDR1 is LGHDT and CDR2 is YNNKEL (reference sequence). Trimming stripped 2 bases from V and 4 bases from J, with 4 bases between. CDR3 amino acids: CASSQISDTQYF. CDR3 DNA sequence: TGTGCCAGCAGCCAAATCTCAGATACGCAGTATTTT.

This clone was counted between two and nine times. The chain recombines TRBV5-6 with TRBJ1-5, with D possibly TRBD1 on 6 matching bases. The CDR3 contains 15 residues. V was cut by 4 bases and J by 2 bases, with 13 bases left in between. Germline V gene sequence: CDR1 SGHDT, CDR2 YYEEEE. The CDR3 protein is CASSLTGLGNQPQHF. The CDR3 nucleotides are TGTGCCAGCAGCCTAACAGGGTTGGGCAATCAGCCCCAGCATTTT. The full variable domain, completed using reference TRBV5-6 and TRBJ1-5, is DAGVTQSPTHLIKTRGQQVTLRCSPKSGHDTVSWYQQALGQGPQFIFQYYEEEERQRGNFPDRFSGHQFPNYSSELNVNALLLGDSALYLCASSLTGLGNQPQHFGDGTRLSIL.

CDR3 nucleotide sequence: TGTGCCAGCGGTCCGATAGCCGGGGTGGAGACCCAGTACTTC. Its protein product is CASGPIAGVETQYF. This rearrangement joins TRBV3-1 (or the pseudogene TRBV3-2) to TRBJ2-5, with D possibly being TRBD2 (5 bases). The CDR3 sequence is 14 residues long. The germline V gene encodes CDR1 LGHDT and CDR2 YNNKEL (reference sequence). V was trimmed by 8 bases and J by 5 bases, leaving 18 bases between them.

The chain links TRBV6-5 to TRBJ1-5; 8 bases align to TRBD1. The CDR3 is 14 amino acids. From germline, CDR1 is MNHEY and CDR2 SVGAGI. The V gene end was trimmed by 2 bases and the J gene end by 6 bases; junction bases not matched to a gene: 3. CDR3 bases: TGTGCCAGCAGTTACGACAGGGGCTTTCAGCCCCAGCATTTT. The encoded protein is CASSYDRGFQPQHF.

This sequence joins TRBV18 and TRBJ2-5, with TRBD1 identical over 8 bases. The trim removed 3 bases at V and 1 base at J, leaving 4 bases unmatched. The CDR3 is 15 residues long. CDR1 and CDR2 from the germline V gene are KGHSH and LQKENI. CDR3 in amino acids: CASSPQGAGQETQYF. The CDR3 region has the DNA TGTGCCAGCTCACCGCAGGGGGCTGGCCAAGAGACCCAGTACTTC.

V usage is TRBV19 and J usage is TRBJ1-1, with a weak D call TRBD1 (5 bases). This CDR3 contains 14 residues. CDR1 LNHDA and CDR2 SQIVND come from the germline V gene (reference sequence). Trimming took 5 bases from V and 5 from J, leaving 15 bases between them. Here the CDR3 reads CASSPSGLWTEAFF. CDR3 DNA: TGTGCCAGTAGTCCCTCGGGACTGTGGACTGAAGCTTTCTTT.

This chain links TRBV12-3 or TRBV12-4 with TRBJ1-2, with no clear D. Trimming removed 5 bases at V and 3 bases at J, with 10 bases between. CDR3 size: 13 residues. CDR3 residues: CASSGFPDYGYTF. The CDR3 coding sequence is TGTGCCAGCAGTGGCTTCCCTGACTATGGCTACACCTTC.

This clone showed up just once. The chain links TRBV28 to TRBJ2-3; tentatively, D is TRBD2 (6 bases). The CDR3 runs to 14 residues. V was cut by 8 bases and J by 1 base, with 13 bases left in between. Germline V CDR1 and CDR2: MDHEN, SYDVKM. The CDR3 region has the DNA TGTGCCAGCTCCGGGACTCCAGGCACAGATACGCAGTATTTT. The encoded protein is CASSGTPGTDTQYF. Full variable domain (missing parts from reference TRBV28 and TRBJ2-3): DVKVTQSSRYLVKRTGEKVFLECVQDMDHENMFWYRQDPGLGLRLIYFSYDVKMKEKGDIPEGYSVSREKKERFSLILESASTNQTSMYLCASSGTPGTDTQYFGPGTRLTVL.

The rearrangement links TRBV11-3 to TRBJ2-7; D ambiguous. The V end was cut by 2 bases, the J end by 6 bases, with 11 bases between. Germline assignment: CDR1 SGHNT and CDR2 YENEEA. CDR3 size: 13 residues. CDR3 region: CASSLSPLGEQYF. In nucleotides, the CDR3 is TGTGCCAGCAGCTTAAGCCCCCTAGGCGAGCAGTACTTC.

In DNA, the CDR3 is TGTGCCAGCAGAACAACAGGGTTTGGCTACACCTTC. Its protein is CASRTTGFGYTF. This chain uses TRBV7-9 with TRBJ1-2; possible D gene TRBD1, 6 bases. The germline V and J ends were trimmed by 6 bases and 7 bases, with 12 bases remaining between them. The CDR3 length is 12 residues. CDR1 is SEHNR and CDR2 is FQNEAQ in the germline V gene (reference sequence).

This clone was seen only once. The chain joins TRBV15 to TRBJ1-2; TRBD1 matches 8 bases. The junction had 18 bases not matched to a gene; V was cut back by 1 base and J by 8 bases. In germline, CDR1 is LNHNV, CDR2 YYDKDF (reference sequence). There are 18 residues in the CDR3. CDR3 sequence reads: CATSRGGNRGSAAGGYTF. In DNA form, the CDR3 reads TGTGCCACCAGCAGAGGGGGGAACAGGGGGAGTGCAGCGGGCGGCTACACCTTC.

There are a few counts of this clone. The chain is built from TRBV6-1 and TRBJ1-1; no definite D call. The CDR3 spans 14 residues. The V gene's germline CDR1 is MNHNS and CDR2 SASEGT. The ends were cut back, 2 bases at V and 5 bases at J, with 12 bases in the middle. In nucleotides, the CDR3 is TGTGCCAGCAGTGAATTTATAGAACGGACTGAAGCTTTCTTT. Translation gives CASSEFIERTEAFF.

This clone appeared once. The gene calls are TRBV7-9 and TRBJ1-1, with D unresolved. Trimming removed 2 bases from V and 1 base from J, with 11 bases in between. The length of the CDR3 is 15 residues. Germline CDR1 SEHNR, CDR2 FQNEAQ (reference sequence). CDR3 sequence reads: CASSLKRVTNTEAFF. For the CDR3, the DNA is TGTGCCAGCAGCTTAAAGAGGGTTACGAACACTGAAGCTTTCTTT.

This clone has just one count. V usage is TRBV19 and J usage is TRBJ1-5; possibly TRBD1 for D (5 bases). The V end lost 7 bases, the J end lost 6 bases, and 16 bases lay between the germline ends. Looked up from germline, CDR1 is LNHDA and CDR2 is SQIVND (reference sequence). This CDR3 comprises 14 residues. Here the CDR3 reads CASKPIGGRQPQHF. The DNA for the CDR3 is TGTGCCAGTAAGCCGATCGGGGGACGTCAGCCCCAGCATTTT.

V gene TRBV5-6 combines with J gene TRBJ2-5; 9 bases are a match to TRBD1. Germline CDR1 is SGHDT and CDR2 is YYEEEE. The J segment lost 5 bases and the V segment lost 3 bases, leaving 5 bases of the junction unmatched. This CDR3 spans 14 amino acids. In nucleotides, the CDR3 is TGTGCCAGCAGCTACCCGGGACAGGGTGAGACCCAGTACTTC. It encodes CASSYPGQGETQYF.

This sequence joins TRBV19 and TRBJ1-2, with 9 positions matching TRBD1. The V gene end was trimmed by 5 bases and the J gene end by 7 bases; junction bases not matched to a gene: 11. From germline, CDR1 is LNHDA and CDR2 SQIVND (reference sequence). The CDR3 has 15 residues. The CDR3 region has the DNA TGTGCCAGTAGTGAAAAACAGGGGGCTGTTCTTGGCTACACCTTC. It encodes CASSEKQGAVLGYTF.

CDR3 sequence: CAIATGGNDNEQFF. The DNA for the CDR3 is TGTGCCATCGCGACAGGGGGAAATGACAATGAGCAGTTCTTC. The chain employs TRBV10-3 and TRBJ2-1; 9 bases agree with TRBD1. Germline CDR1 and CDR2: ENHRY and SYGVKD. V trimming: 8 bases; J trimming: 5 bases; junction bases outside the gene matches: 7. The CDR3 totals 14 residues.

The chain combines TRBV7-3 with TRBJ2-3; 7 nucleotides line up with TRBD2. The length of the CDR3 is 16 residues. CDR1 and CDR2 from the germline V gene are SGHTA and FQGTGA. Trimming at V came to 6 bases and at J to 4 bases, leaving 13 bases not matched to a gene. The CDR3 is CASRTNPGTKADTQYF. The CDR3, as DNA: TGTGCCAGCAGGACAAACCCGGGGACTAAGGCAGATACGCAGTATTTT.

The rearrangement uses TRBV19 and TRBJ1-2; D gene unclear. The CDR3 runs to 14 residues. Germline loops: CDR1 LNHDA, CDR2 SQIVND (reference sequence). V was trimmed by 4 bases and J by 5 bases, leaving 14 bases between them. In DNA form, the CDR3 reads TGTGCCAGTAGTACCCAAACAGATTTGTATGGCTACACCTTC. It is translated as CASSTQTDLYGYTF.